Each of the 18 T cell receptor beta chains below was sequenced from the same sample in a study of early stage breast cancer tumors. Repertoires were generated with immunoSEQ multiplex PCR, while TCRdb's copy carries only in-frame clones and drops some. Here the sample spans about 51,000 clones, approximately 78% being singletons. Sequences were obtained from blood. The origin of the receptors is a person in their 40s with breast cancer.

The chain joins TRBV13 to TRBJ2-1; the match to TRBD2 covers 10 bases. The CDR3 covers 14 residues. CDR1 is PRHDT, CDR2 FYEKMQ, per germline (reference sequence). The trim removed 6 bases at V and 7 bases at J, leaving 6 bases unmatched. The CDR3 DNA sequence: TGTGCCAGCAGTCGAGCGGGGGGGTGGAATGAGCAGTTCTTC. Translating it yields CASSRAGGWNEQFF.

A few counts support this clone. This chain connects TRBV2 to TRBJ2-1; no firm D call. The CDR3 sequence is 12 residues long. The V end was cut by 6 bases, the J end by 3 bases, with 6 bases between. CDR1 is SNHLY, CDR2 FYNNEI, per germline. CDR3: CASSLDYNEQFF. The CDR3 nucleotides read TGTGCCAGCAGCCTAGACTACAATGAGCAGTTCTTC.

This clone appeared a single time. This chain joins TRBV6-1 and TRBJ1-2, with D uncertain. Germline lookup yields CDR1 MNHNS and CDR2 SASEGT. The CDR3 spans 14 residues. With 2 bases removed from V and 2 bases from J, the gap between germline ends came to 9 bases. CDR3 in amino acids: CASSELWGNYGYTF. The CDR3 DNA follows: TGTGCCAGCAGTGAACTTTGGGGAAACTATGGCTACACCTTC.

The sample holds a few counts of this clone. The chain recombines TRBV7-2 with TRBJ2-7; the D gene is possibly TRBD2 (6 bases). The germline V gene has CDR1 SGHTA and CDR2 FQGNSA. V gave up 1 base and J gave up 2 bases, with 12 bases separating them. The CDR3 runs to 15 residues. In nucleotides, the CDR3 is TGTGCCAGCAGCTTAGAAGGGACTTCTACCTACGAGCAGTACTTC. Encoded protein: CASSLEGTSTYEQYF.

V gene TRBV29-1 combines with J gene TRBJ2-1; D is unresolved. V gave up 3 bases and J gave up 7 bases, with 10 bases separating them. The CDR3 sequence is 12 residues long. Germline V gene data show CDR1 as SQVTM and CDR2 as ANQGSEA. The CDR3 sequence is CSVEGFYNEQFF. The DNA for the CDR3 is TGCAGCGTTGAGGGTTTTTATAATGAGCAGTTCTTC.

The J gene is TRBJ2-7, the V gene TRBV27, with 10 bases lining up with TRBD2. Germline values: CDR1 MNHEY, CDR2 SMNVEV (reference sequence). With V trimmed by 8 bases and J by 6 bases, 13 bases remained unmatched. This CDR3 has 15 residues. CDR3 DNA: TGTGCCAGCCATCCCGTAGCGGGAGGCTTACCCGAGCAGTACTTC. It translates to CASHPVAGGLPEQYF.

A word on this clone: The junction does not match germline at one end; this may be a read error. The rearrangement joins TRBV19 to TRBJ1-2, with TRBD1 matching over 7 bases. The CDR3 is 13 amino acids. Germline lookup yields CDR1 LNHDA and CDR2 SQIVND (reference sequence). The DNA for the CDR3 is TGTGCTAGTAGTTCCGACAGGGTTGTGGGCTACACCTTC. Residues: CASSSDRVVGYTF.

The chain employs TRBV11-2 and TRBJ1-1; D gene unclear. Trimming left V 3 bases short and J 4 bases short, with 15 bases between. Per germline, CDR1 SGHAT and CDR2 FQNNGV. This CDR3 has 15 amino acids. The CDR3: CASSLGVGSGTEAFF. The DNA for the CDR3 is TGTGCCAGCAGCTTGGGAGTTGGGAGCGGCACTGAAGCTTTCTTT.

V usage is TRBV7-8 and J usage is TRBJ1-2, with TRBD1 as a possible D gene (5 bases). The CDR3 sequence is 15 residues long. Germline V CDR1 and CDR2: SGHVS, FQNEAQ. The V and J ends lost 2 bases and 7 bases respectively, with 17 bases between them. CDR3 amino acids: CASSLSSGGMGGYTF. DNA for the CDR3: TGTGCCAGCAGCTTATCAAGCGGGGGGATGGGTGGCTACACCTTC.

The chain recombines TRBV18 with TRBJ2-5; D might be TRBD1 (5 bases). V was cut by 3 bases and J by 5 bases, with 13 bases left in between. Per the germline V gene, CDR1 is KGHSH and CDR2 is LQKENI. The CDR3 has 14 amino acids. Here the CDR3 reads CASSPGATPETQYF. The CDR3 DNA follows: TGTGCCAGCTCACCTGGGGCTACCCCGGAGACCCAGTACTTC.

The chain couples TRBV5-6 to TRBJ2-3, with 7 bases aligning to TRBD1. Germline CDR1 SGHDT, CDR2 YYEEEE. Trimming at V came to 1 base and at J to 0 bases, leaving 2 bases not matched to a gene. This CDR3 has 15 amino acids. Here the CDR3 DNA reads TGTGCCAGCAGCTTGCTGGACAGGAGCACAGATACGCAGTATTTT. Its translation: CASSLLDRSTDTQYF.

The rearrangement joins TRBV7-9 to TRBJ1-5; TRBD1 agrees at 10 bases. The CDR3 runs to 17 residues. The junction had 9 bases not matched to a gene; V was cut back by 6 bases and J by 1 base. The germline CDR1 and CDR2 sequences are SEHNR and FQNEAQ (reference sequence). CDR3 DNA sequence: TGTGCCAGCAGTCTATCCGGGACAGGGGCCAGCAATCAGCCCCAGCATTTT. It encodes CASSLSGTGASNQPQHF.

This chain joins TRBV5-4 and TRBJ1-1; D is unresolved. The CDR3 consists of 12 residues. Between the trimmed V and J ends, which lost 3 bases and 0 bases, there was a span of 3 bases. Germline CDR1 reads SGHNT; CDR2 reads YYREEE (reference sequence). CDR3 sequence (DNA): TGTGCCAGCAGCTCCATGAACACTGAAGCTTTCTTT. It yields the protein CASSSMNTEAFF.

In its sample, this clone was seen a few times. The chain has TRBV15 and TRBJ2-6; tentative D call: TRBD1 (5 bases). The CDR3 has 15 residues. From germline, CDR1 is LNHNV and CDR2 YYDKDF (reference sequence). Trimming left V 1 base short and J 2 bases short, with 6 bases between. CDR3 nucleotides: TGTGCCACCAGCAGAGGGACAACTGGGGCCAACGTCCTGACTTTC. Protein sequence: CATSRGTTGANVLTF.

The V and J genes are TRBV5-1 and TRBJ2-7; D possibly corresponds to TRBD1 (7 bases). The CDR3 contains 14 residues. Germline CDR1 is SGHRS and CDR2 is YFSETQ. Trimming removed 0 bases at V and 4 bases at J, with 11 bases between. The CDR3 loop is CASSLDSGGYEQYF. Here the CDR3 DNA reads TGCGCCAGCAGCTTGGATTCAGGGGGGTACGAGCAGTACTTC.

The chain links TRBV11-2 to TRBJ2-1; TRBD1 might be the D (6 bases). This CDR3 is built from 16 residues. The V end lost 1 base, the J end lost 4 bases, and 14 bases lay between the germline ends. Germline V gene lookup returns CDR1 SGHAT and CDR2 FQNNGV. CDR3 in amino acids: CASSLGVRGYYNEQFF. The CDR3 region has the DNA TGTGCCAGCAGCTTAGGTGTCAGGGGCTATTACAATGAGCAGTTCTTC.

This clone was seen a handful of times. At the DNA level, this CDR3 is encoded by other sequences in the same sample as well. The chain recombines TRBV7-9 with TRBJ2-3; D ambiguous. This CDR3 comprises 11 residues. CDR1 is SEHNR and CDR2 is FQNEAQ in the germline V gene (reference sequence). V was trimmed by 8 bases and J by 0 bases, leaving 3 bases between them. Here the CDR3 reads CASSSTDTQYF. In DNA form, the CDR3 reads TGTGCCAGCTCTAGCACAGATACGCAGTATTTT.

A few counts support this clone. The CDR3 region has the DNA TGTGCCAGTAGGACAGCCCTTGAAGCTTTCTTT. This codes for CASRTALEAFF. The gene calls are TRBV19 and TRBJ1-1, with D possibly being TRBD1 (5 bases). V dropped 6 bases and J dropped 7 bases, with 9 bases sitting between them. The CDR3 contains 11 residues. Germline CDR1 LNHDA, CDR2 SQIVND (reference sequence).